This T cell receptor (beta chain) was captured in a study of radiotherapy plus CTLA-4 blockade in lung cancer. About the research overall: Patients showed objective responses in roughly 19% of cases and disease control in 30% to 40%.

Sequenced by immunoSEQ multiplex PCR; TCRdb stores in-frame clones only, minus some. Among roughly 24,000 clones listed, about 76% were seen once. Patients had chemo-refractory metastatic non-small-cell lung cancer and received focal radiation plus CTLA-4 blockade that used ipilimumab. Overall study findings and caveats: Radiotherapy was combined with ipilimumab, and tumor-derived TCR clones then expanded in blood. Response was reportedly best predicted by early blood T cell clone dynamics, with interferon-beta.

About this clone: The antigen remains unidentified.

This CDR3 comprises 15 residues. After removal of 6 bases from V and 0 bases from J, the junction contained 4 bases not matched to a gene. CDR1 and CDR2 from the germline V gene are MDHEN and SYDVKM. The source material was peripheral blood, sampled from a patient treated with radiotherapy plus ipilimumab. The clonotype was recovered from a human donor with non-small cell lung cancer that progressed on radiotherapy plus ipilimumab. This chain joins TRBV28 and TRBJ2-1, with 8 bases that match TRBD1. Written as DNA, the CDR3 is TGTGCCAGCAGGAAAGACAGGGGCTCCTACAATGAGCAGTTCTTC. This sequence encodes CASRKDRGSYNEQFF.